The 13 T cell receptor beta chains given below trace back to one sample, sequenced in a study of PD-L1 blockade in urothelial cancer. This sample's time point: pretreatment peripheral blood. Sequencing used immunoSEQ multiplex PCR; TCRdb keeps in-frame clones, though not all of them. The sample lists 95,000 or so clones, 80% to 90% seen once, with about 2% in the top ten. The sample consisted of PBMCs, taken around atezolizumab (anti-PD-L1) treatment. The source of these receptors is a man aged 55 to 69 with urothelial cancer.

CDR3 sequence reads: CASSSPTGIYGYTF. The CDR3 DNA is TGTGCCAGCAGTTCCCCGACAGGGATCTATGGCTACACCTTC. The chain carries TRBV28 and TRBJ1-2, with 7 bases fitting TRBD1. V lost 4 bases and J lost 4; bases outside the gene matches: 6. This CDR3 comprises 14 residues. Looked up from germline, CDR1 is MDHEN and CDR2 is SYDVKM.

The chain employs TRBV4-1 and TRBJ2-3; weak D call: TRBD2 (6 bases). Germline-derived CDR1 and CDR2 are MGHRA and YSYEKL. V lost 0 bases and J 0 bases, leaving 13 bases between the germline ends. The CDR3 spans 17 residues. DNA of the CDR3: TGCGCCAGCAGCCAAGATCCCCCAGGGACTAGCACAGATACGCAGTATTTT. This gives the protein CASSQDPPGTSTDTQYF.

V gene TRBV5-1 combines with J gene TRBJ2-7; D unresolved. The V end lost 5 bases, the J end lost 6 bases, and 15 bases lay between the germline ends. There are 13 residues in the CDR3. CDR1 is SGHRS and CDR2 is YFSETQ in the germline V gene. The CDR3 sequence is CASRSSLTIEQYF. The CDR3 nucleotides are TGCGCCAGCAGATCATCCCTAACGATCGAGCAGTACTTC.

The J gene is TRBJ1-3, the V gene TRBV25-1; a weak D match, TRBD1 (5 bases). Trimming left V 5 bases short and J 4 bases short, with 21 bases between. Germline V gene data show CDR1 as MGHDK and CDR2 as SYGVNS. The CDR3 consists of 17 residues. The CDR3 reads CASSTSAGGVGGNTIYF. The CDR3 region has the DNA TGTGCCAGCAGTACCTCGGCGGGGGGAGTCGGCGGAAACACCATATATTTT.

The chain's CDR3 is CASSPELAVFYGYTF. The CDR3 DNA sequence: TGTGCCAGCAGCCCCGAATTGGCGGTGTTCTATGGCTACACCTTC. J is TRBJ1-2 and V is TRBV28; the D is unclear. The germline V gene has CDR1 MDHEN and CDR2 SYDVKM. Trimming took off 6 bases at V and 4 bases at J, with 18 bases between the two ends. The CDR3 has 15 amino acids.

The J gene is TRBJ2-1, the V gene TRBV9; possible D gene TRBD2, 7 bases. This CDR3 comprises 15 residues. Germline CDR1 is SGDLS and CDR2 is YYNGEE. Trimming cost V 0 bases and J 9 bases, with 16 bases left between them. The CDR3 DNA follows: TGTGCCAGCAGCGTAGAGGTTAGGGGGGGAGGTGAGCAGTTCTTC. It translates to CASSVEVRGGGEQFF.

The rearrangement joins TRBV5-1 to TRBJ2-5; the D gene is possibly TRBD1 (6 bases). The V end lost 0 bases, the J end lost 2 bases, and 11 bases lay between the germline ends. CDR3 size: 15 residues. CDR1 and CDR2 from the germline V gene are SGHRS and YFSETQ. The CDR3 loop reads CASSLGWGQQETQYF. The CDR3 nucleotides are TGCGCCAGCAGCTTGGGGTGGGGGCAGCAAGAGACCCAGTACTTC.

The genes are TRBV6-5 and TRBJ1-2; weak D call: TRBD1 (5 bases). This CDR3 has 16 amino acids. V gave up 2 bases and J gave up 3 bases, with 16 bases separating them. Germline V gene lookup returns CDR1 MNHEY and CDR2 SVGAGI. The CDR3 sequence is CASSYGVGGNDYGYTF. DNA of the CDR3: TGTGCCAGCAGTTACGGTGTGGGGGGGAACGACTATGGCTACACCTTC.

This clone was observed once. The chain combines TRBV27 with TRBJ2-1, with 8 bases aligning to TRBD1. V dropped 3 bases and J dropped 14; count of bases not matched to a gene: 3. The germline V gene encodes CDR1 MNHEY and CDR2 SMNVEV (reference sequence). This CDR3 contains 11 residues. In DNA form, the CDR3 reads TGTGCCAGCAGTTTGGACAGGGAAGAGTTCTTC. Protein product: CASSLDREEFF.

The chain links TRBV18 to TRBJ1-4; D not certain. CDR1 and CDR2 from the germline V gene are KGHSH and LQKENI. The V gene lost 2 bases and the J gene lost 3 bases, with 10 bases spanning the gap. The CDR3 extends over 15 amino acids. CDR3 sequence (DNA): TGTGCCAGCTCACCAGAGGAGTCATCTAATGAAAAACTGTTTTTT. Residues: CASSPEESSNEKLFF.

CDR3 protein: CASSILYRVGAGNTIYF. CDR3 bases: TGTGCCAGCAGCATACTATACAGGGTTGGTGCTGGAAACACCATATATTTT. This chain uses TRBV5-6 with TRBJ1-3; weak D call: TRBD1 (6 bases). The germline V and J ends were trimmed by 4 bases and 2 bases, with 19 bases remaining between them. Germline-derived CDR1 and CDR2 are SGHDT and YYEEEE. CDR3 length equals 17 residues.

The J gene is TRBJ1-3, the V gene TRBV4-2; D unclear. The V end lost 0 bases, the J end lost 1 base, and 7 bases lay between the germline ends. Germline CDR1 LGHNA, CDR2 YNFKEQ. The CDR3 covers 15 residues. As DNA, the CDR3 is TGTGCCAGCAGCCAAGAGTGGACTTCTGGAAACACCATATATTTT. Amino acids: CASSQEWTSGNTIYF.

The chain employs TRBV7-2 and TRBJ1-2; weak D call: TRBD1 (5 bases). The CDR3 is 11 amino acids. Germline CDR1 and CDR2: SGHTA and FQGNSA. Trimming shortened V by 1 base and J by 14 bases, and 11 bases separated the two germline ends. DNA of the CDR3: TGTGCCAGCAGCTTAGTGGGCAGGGTAACCTTC. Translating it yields CASSLVGRVTF.